These 13 T cell receptor beta chains were all obtained from the same sample, sequenced in a study of blood T cells in healthy people across ages. A J-beta primer mix and a sample-barcoded 5' primer were used in a second PCR of roughly 6 to 11 cycles. TCRdb reprocessed the 5' RACE reads via MiXCR and lists one record per CDR3 protein. The profile shows around 990,000 distinct CDR3 sequences, roughly two fifths of them singletons. Material: blood. All receptors derive from a man aged 18 to 30 in good health.

This clonotype was counted ten times or more. This CDR3 reads CASSSEGDTQYF. Here the CDR3 DNA reads TGTGCCAGCAGCTCTGAGGGAGATACGCAGTATTTT. V is TRBV13 and J is TRBJ2-3; D is perhaps TRBD2 (5 bases). The ends were cut back, 4 bases at V and 5 bases at J, with 7 bases in the middle. CDR1 and CDR2 from the germline V gene are PRHDT and FYEKMQ (reference sequence). CDR3 length equals 12 residues.

This clonotype has ten or more counts. V usage is TRBV24-1 and J usage is TRBJ2-3; D unresolved. The V gene's germline CDR1 is KGHDR and CDR2 SFDVKD. The CDR3 consists of 17 residues. The V end was cut by 7 bases, the J end by 0 bases, with 19 bases between. As DNA, the CDR3 is TGTGCCACCAGCCATGGCAGGCTCGAGTATAGCACAGATACGCAGTATTTT. The encoded protein is CATSHGRLEYSTDTQYF.

This chain connects TRBV20-1 to TRBJ2-1; 13 nucleotides align to TRBD2. Germline V gene lookup returns CDR1 DFQATT and CDR2 SNEGSKA (reference sequence). The V and J ends lost 0 bases and 0 bases, in that order; junction bases with no gene match: 14. CDR3 length: 21 residues. The CDR3 bases are TGCAGTGCTAGAGATGTAGGACTAGCGGGGGAAGTCAAAGGCTCCTACAATGAGCAGTTCTTC. Its protein is CSARDVGLAGEVKGSYNEQFF.

The V call is TRBV29-1, the J call TRBJ2-5, with TRBD1 matching over 8 bases. CDR1 is SQVTM and CDR2 is ANQGSEA in the germline V gene. Losses at the gene ends were 0 bases for V and 11 bases for J; bases not matched to a gene: 20. The CDR3 consists of 17 residues. For the CDR3, the DNA is TGCAGCGTTGAAGATCGAGTTGGGACAGGACTATACAATGAGCAGTACTTC. Its translation: CSVEDRVGTGLYNEQYF.

This clonotype was counted ten times or more. The rearrangement joins TRBV7-2 to TRBJ1-2, with a possible D match to TRBD1 (6 bases). Germline-derived CDR1 and CDR2 are SGHTA and FQGNSA. The CDR3 has 19 amino acids. V dropped 2 bases and J dropped 0 bases, with 22 bases sitting between them. CDR3 nucleotide sequence: TGTGCCAGCAGCTTATCGGCAGGGGTGTCCCACAACCCTAACTATGGCTACACCTTC. Its protein is CASSLSAGVSHNPNYGYTF. Looking up the rest from reference TRBV7-2 and TRBJ1-2 gives the full variable domain: GAGVSQSPSNKVTEKGKDVELRCDPISGHTALYWYRQSLGQGLEFLIYFQGNSAPDKSGLPSDRFSAERTGGSVSTLTIQRTQQEDSAVYLCASSLSAGVSHNPNYGYTFGSGTRLTVV.

The V gene is TRBV11-2, the J gene TRBJ2-5; D unclear. This CDR3 contains 14 residues. V lost 2 bases, J lost 3 bases, and 10 bases lay in between. CDR1 SGHAT and CDR2 FQNNGV come from the germline V gene. The CDR3 DNA sequence: TGTGCCAGCAGCTTAAGAGTGGGTAAAGAGACCCAGTACTTC. Translated, it gives CASSLRVGKETQYF.

The rearrangement uses TRBV5-1 and TRBJ1-1; the D is unclear. Germline assignment: CDR1 SGHRS and CDR2 YFSETQ. With 0 bases removed from V and 4 bases from J, the gap between germline ends came to 10 bases. This CDR3 has 14 amino acids. CDR3 residues: CASSLGPPGTEAFF. The CDR3 DNA reads as TGCGCCAGCAGCTTGGGCCCCCCTGGCACTGAAGCTTTCTTT.

This clonotype has more than one count but fewer than ten. The chain uses TRBV2 and TRBJ1-1; D uncertain. V was trimmed by 6 bases and J by 7 bases, leaving 9 bases between them. The CDR3 is made up of 11 amino acids. Germline V lookup: CDR1 SNHLY, CDR2 FYNNEI. The DNA of the CDR3 is TGTGCCAGCAGACCCGGGATTGAAGCTTTCTTT. Amino acids: CASRPGIEAFF.

The V and J genes are TRBV20-1 and TRBJ2-3, with D tentatively TRBD1 or TRBD2 (6 bases each). The CDR3 runs 15 residues. V was cut by 5 bases and J by 3 bases, with 18 bases left in between. From germline, CDR1 is DFQATT and CDR2 SNEGSKA (reference sequence). The CDR3 is CSAEEGGFGTDTQYF. The CDR3 DNA follows: TGCAGTGCTGAGGAAGGGGGGTTTGGGACAGATACGCAGTATTTT.

The V call is TRBV12-3 or TRBV12-4, the J call TRBJ1-2; D is ambiguous. The CDR3 length is 13 residues. V was cut by 10 bases and J by 4 bases, with 16 bases left in between. The CDR3 loop is CATQETGTYGYTF. The CDR3 DNA is TGTGCCACCCAGGAGACGGGTACCTATGGCTACACCTTC.

This clonotype appeared once. The chain joins TRBV9 to TRBJ2-3; 8 positions agree with TRBD2. The CDR3 consists of 15 residues. With 0 bases clipped from V and 5 bases from J, the junction kept 5 bases outside the gene matches. Germline V gives CDR1 SGDLS, CDR2 YYNGEE. CDR3 coding DNA: TGTGCCAGCAGCGTAGGAACTAGCGGAAAAGATACGCAGTATTTT. This translates into CASSVGTSGKDTQYF. The full variable domain, in which reference TRBV9 and TRBJ2-3 provide the parts outside the CDR3, is DSGVTQTPKHLITATGQRVTLRCSPRSGDLSVYWYQQSLDQGLQFLIQYYNGEERAKGNILERFSAQQFPDLHSELNLSSLELGDSALYFCASSVGTSGKDTQYFGPGTRLTVL.

The chain combines TRBV4-3 with TRBJ2-5; TRBD2 agrees at 9 bases. The CDR3 totals 15 residues. Germline assignment: CDR1 LGHNA and CDR2 YSLEER. V shed 4 bases, J shed 11 bases, and the junction held 14 bases outside the gene matches. DNA of the CDR3: TGCGCCAGCAGCCTTGTAGGCGGGGGGGCCAATGAGCAGTACTTC. Translated: CASSLVGGGANEQYF.

The chain is built from TRBV3-1 and TRBJ2-1, with TRBD2 matching 9 bases. Unmatched junction bases numbered 9, after V lost 5 bases and J lost 4 bases. The CDR3 has 16 residues. Germline CDR1 reads LGHDT; CDR2 reads YNNKEL (reference sequence). CDR3 nucleotide sequence: TGTGCCAGCAGCTCTCCGCGGGAGGGCAAATACAATGAGCAGTTCTTC. Translating gives CASSSPREGKYNEQFF.